The subject of this entry is one T cell receptor (beta chain). The antigen is undetermined. This specimen comes from a study of beta chain features in type 1 diabetes. The study's findings and limits: In every one of the four CD4+ subsets, TCRB CDR3s were moderately but significantly shorter in Type 1 diabetes patients.

Investigators reverse transcribed all isolated RNA, so they sequenced expressed TCRB transcripts. Method: immunoSEQ multiplex PCR; TCRdb's copy keeps in-frame clones and lacks some. Here the sample spans almost 250,000 clones, approximately 14% being singletons. V shed 5 bases and J shed 8 bases, with 22 bases lying between them. The length of the CDR3 is 15 residues. Germline-derived CDR1 and CDR2 are SGHNT and YYREEE (reference sequence). The V gene is TRBV5-4, the J gene TRBJ1-2; D gene uncertain. This receptor was identified in a woman aged 40 to 55 in good health. The source material was naive CD4+ T cells from blood. The CDR3 DNA reads TGTGCCAGCAGGGATCGGACTGGACCACTATGGGGCTACACCTTC. It codes for CASRDRTGPLWGYTF. Filled out from reference TRBV5-4 and TRBJ1-2, the complete variable domain reads ETGVTQSPTHLIKTRGQQVTLRCSSQSGHNTVSWYQQALGQGPQFIFQYYREEENGRGNFPPRFSGLQFPNYSSELNVNALELDDSALYLCASRDRTGPLWGYTFGSGTRLTVV.